The 5 T cell receptor beta chains given below trace back to one sample, sequenced in a study of T cells after yellow fever vaccination. TCRdb called the 5' RACE reads again in MiXCR, with one record for every CDR3 protein. Found here are about 340,000 distinct CDR3 sequences, under 5% of them singletons; the top ten hold 20% to 25%. The sample here was PBMCs, taken 5 days after the yellow fever booster vaccination. The receptor source for this set is a man aged 18 to 30 who received the YFV17D yellow fever vaccine.

This clonotype was seen many times. The chain carries TRBV5-1 and TRBJ2-7; D could derive from TRBD1 or TRBD2 (5 bases each). The length of the CDR3 is 12 residues. V dropped 3 bases and J dropped 6 bases, with 10 bases sitting between them. Germline-derived CDR1 and CDR2 are SGHRS and YFSETQ. The CDR3 region is CASSYGTSEQYF. The CDR3 nucleotides read TGCGCCAGCAGCTATGGGACGAGCGAGCAGTACTTC.

This chain uses TRBV7-9 with TRBJ2-7, with D perhaps being TRBD1 or TRBD2 (5 bases each). V was clipped by 5 bases and J by 7 bases, with 21 bases between them. The CDR3 runs to 15 residues. Germline CDR1 and CDR2: SEHNR and FQNEAQ (reference sequence). CDR3: CASSPPGAGLGEQYF. The CDR3 DNA reads as TGTGCCAGCAGCCCCCCCGGGGCAGGTCTGGGGGAGCAGTACTTC.

This clonotype was seen many times. The DNA of the CDR3 is TGCGCCAGCAGCTTGGGGTCCATCAGGCCTGAAGCTTTCTTT. It encodes CASSLGSIRPEAFF. The chain couples TRBV5-1 to TRBJ1-1; D not certain. The CDR3 covers 14 residues. The germline V gene encodes CDR1 SGHRS and CDR2 YFSETQ. Deletions cut 0 bases from V and 6 bases from J, with 12 bases between.

This clonotype was seen ten or more times. The gene calls are TRBV6-2 or TRBV6-3 and TRBJ2-7, with D hard to call. Trimming shortened V by 5 bases and J by 3 bases, and 14 bases separated the two germline ends. This CDR3 is built from 14 residues. Germline CDR1 reads MNHEY; CDR2 reads SVGEGT. The CDR3: CASSPRVVDYEQYF. Written as DNA, the CDR3 is TGTGCCAGCAGTCCCCGGGTCGTTGACTACGAGCAGTACTTC.

This clonotype has ten or more counts. The chain joins TRBV7-9 to TRBJ1-4; 7 bases map to TRBD1. Germline V lookup: CDR1 SEHNR, CDR2 FQNEAQ (reference sequence). Trimming cost V 5 bases and J 8 bases; bases outside gene matches: 8. The CDR3 runs 14 residues. The CDR3 nucleotides are TGTGCCAGCAGCCATGACAGGGTTAGCGAAAAACTGTTTTTT. This sequence encodes CASSHDRVSEKLFF.